The 16 T cell receptor beta chains presented below share a single source sample, sequenced in a study of shared clonotypes between healthy human individuals (TCRdb year 2020). Receptor amplification or capture employed the immunoSEQ multiplex PCR assay. TCRdb took this table from immuneACCESS and kept in-frame rearrangements with V and J called. Such tables lack part of the clones; where checked against another copy, unresolved V genes explain under half of the gap, and the rest is unexplained. The sample data list 600,000 or so clones, and around 96% of these were observed just once. The ten biggest clones cover 0.11% of the sample. CD8 naive samples were CD45RO-negative cells positively selected for CCR7, giving a CD45RA+CCR7+ population that excluded TemRA cells. Sequenced sample: naive CD8+ T cells sorted from blood. According to the study, the label for this sample's cell subset or site signals: CD45RA+CCR7+. The source of these receptors is a woman aged 30 to 39 in good health.

The chain carries TRBV5-4 and TRBJ1-2; possibly TRBD1 for D (6 bases). V dropped 4 bases and J dropped 5 bases, with 15 bases sitting between them. There are 14 residues in the CDR3. Germline lookup yields CDR1 SGHNT and CDR2 YYREEE (reference sequence). The CDR3 sequence: CASSGVGGNYGYTF. The CDR3 nucleotides read TGTGCCAGCAGCGGCGTAGGGGGGAATTATGGCTACACCTTC.

Remarks on this clone: The identical CDR3 is also encoded by other nucleotide sequences in the sample. The chain carries TRBV5-6 and TRBJ2-5; no reliable D call. The germline gives CDR1 SGHDT, CDR2 YYEEEE. The CDR3 spans 11 residues. V lost 2 bases and J lost 5, with 4 bases in between. In nucleotides, the CDR3 is TGTGCCAGCAGCTTCGCGGAGACCCAGTACTTC. This codes for CASSFAETQYF.

This CDR3 reads CASSTTDTQYF. DNA for the CDR3: TGTGCCAGCAGCACCACAGATACGCAGTATTTT. The chain employs TRBV9 and TRBJ2-3; the D is unclear. The V gene's germline CDR1 is SGDLS and CDR2 YYNGEE. Trimming removed 4 bases from V and 2 bases from J, with 2 bases in between. This CDR3 spans 11 amino acids.

The rearrangement links TRBV11-2 to TRBJ1-2; 10 bases fit TRBD1. J gave up 6 bases and V 3 bases, and 4 bases lay outside the gene matches. Germline-derived CDR1 and CDR2 are SGHAT and FQNNGV. CDR3 length: 14 amino acids. CDR3 coding DNA: TGTGCCAGCAGCTTGGTGGGACAGGGGAATGGCTACACCTTC. It specifies CASSLVGQGNGYTF.

The genes are TRBV11-2 and TRBJ2-7; possibly TRBD1 for D (5 bases). V lost 2 bases to trimming and J lost 2 bases, with 10 bases between them. CDR3 length: 14 residues. Germline loops: CDR1 SGHAT, CDR2 FQNNGV. The CDR3 nucleotides read TGTGCCAGCAGCTTAAGCACAGGAGCCTACGAGCAGTACTTC. Protein: CASSLSTGAYEQYF. Using reference TRBV11-2 and TRBJ2-7 for the parts outside the CDR3, the full variable domain is EAGVAQSPRYKIIEKRQSVAFWCNPISGHATLYWYQQILGQGPKLLIQFQNNGVVDDSQLPKDRFSAERLKGVDSTLKIQPAKLEDSAVYLCASSLSTGAYEQYFGPGTRLTVT.

The chain carries TRBV19 and TRBJ2-3, with unresolved D. The CDR3 has 9 residues. V was shortened by 4 bases and J by 9 bases, with 2 bases between the two germline ends. Germline V gene data show CDR1 as LNHDA and CDR2 as SQIVND (reference sequence). CDR3 DNA: TGTGCCAGTAGTAAGACGCAGTATTTT. Protein product: CASSKTQYF.

This chain links TRBV7-9 with TRBJ1-4; 9 positions agree with TRBD1. Trimming at V came to 0 bases and at J to 2 bases, leaving 10 bases not matched to a gene. CDR1 and CDR2 from the germline V gene are SEHNR and FQNEAQ (reference sequence). The CDR3 runs 19 residues. The CDR3 loop reads CASSLAFRDREVTNEKLFF. Here the CDR3 DNA reads TGTGCCAGCAGCTTAGCTTTCCGGGACAGGGAGGTGACTAATGAAAAACTGTTTTTT.

This chain links TRBV6-5 with TRBJ2-1; possible D gene TRBD2, 6 bases. V was pared by 6 bases and J by 5 bases, with 14 bases between. The CDR3 has 14 amino acids. Looked up from germline, CDR1 is MNHEY and CDR2 is SVGAGI. The CDR3, as DNA: TGTGCCAGCAGGTTAGCGGAGCTGAACAATGAGCAGTTCTTC. The encoded protein is CASRLAELNNEQFF.

V and J are TRBV14 and TRBJ2-2, with 10 bases identical to TRBD2. V was pared by 0 bases and J by 7 bases, with 5 bases of the junction left unmatched. This CDR3 has 16 amino acids. CDR1 and CDR2 from the germline V gene are SGHDN and FVKESK. CDR3 bases: TGTGCCAGCAGCCAAGATCCAGCGGGAGGGCTCGGGGAGCTGTTTTTT. The encoded protein is CASSQDPAGGLGELFF. Full variable domain (rest looked up from reference TRBV14 and TRBJ2-2): EAGVTQFPSHSVIEKGQTVTLRCDPISGHDNLYWYRRVMGKEIKFLLHFVKESKQDESGMPNNRFLAERTGGTYSTLKVQPAELEDSGVYFCASSQDPAGGLGELFFGEGSRLTVL.

This chain connects TRBV5-4 to TRBJ2-7, with 9 bases fitting TRBD2. The CDR3 has 12 amino acids. Germline CDR1 SGHNT, CDR2 YYREEE (reference sequence). The trim removed 2 bases at V and 7 bases at J, leaving 1 base unmatched. The chain's CDR3 is CASSFGLAEQYF. CDR3 DNA: TGTGCCAGCAGCTTTGGACTAGCGGAGCAGTACTTC. The full variable domain, with the rest looked up from reference TRBV5-4 and TRBJ2-7, is ETGVTQSPTHLIKTRGQQVTLRCSSQSGHNTVSWYQQALGQGPQFIFQYYREEENGRGNFPPRFSGLQFPNYSSELNVNALELDDSALYLCASSFGLAEQYFGPGTRLTVT.

This chain connects TRBV4-1 to TRBJ1-4; D gene ambiguous. Germline loops: CDR1 MGHRA, CDR2 YSYEKL. V was cut by 3 bases and J by 4 bases, with 15 bases left in between. This CDR3 region has 16 residues. The CDR3 coding sequence is TGCGCCAGCAGCCACGCAGAACAGCGGTATAATGAAAAACTGTTTTTT. Its protein product is CASSHAEQRYNEKLFF.

V is TRBV4-1 and J is TRBJ2-7, with 9 bases lining up with TRBD1. Trimming cost V 5 bases and J 5 bases; bases outside gene matches: 10. The CDR3 totals 15 residues. CDR1 and CDR2 from the germline V gene are MGHRA and YSYEKL. The CDR3 loop is CASSVPGQGRDEQYF. The DNA for the CDR3 is TGCGCCAGCAGCGTACCGGGACAGGGTCGAGACGAGCAGTACTTC.

This clone was detected once. The genes are TRBV7-8 and TRBJ2-7, with a tentative D call TRBD1 (5 bases). The CDR3 contains 14 residues. Per the germline V gene, CDR1 is SGHVS and CDR2 is FQNEAQ. With 2 bases removed from V and 4 bases from J, the gap between germline ends came to 12 bases. CDR3 protein: CASSLLDNFYEQYF. The CDR3 nucleotides read TGTGCCAGCAGCTTACTGGACAACTTTTACGAGCAGTACTTC.

Of note for this clone: The same CDR3 can be traced to other DNA sequences in this sample. The chain uses TRBV5-1 and TRBJ2-7, with D perhaps matching TRBD2 (5 bases). CDR3 size: 14 residues. The V end was cut by 2 bases, the J end by 1 base, with 10 bases between. The germline V gene has CDR1 SGHRS and CDR2 YFSETQ. The CDR3 DNA sequence: TGCGCCAGCAGCTTAGGTCGGGGATCCTACGAGCAGTACTTC. It is translated as CASSLGRGSYEQYF.

Details on this clone: This CDR3 is also generated by other DNA sequences in the sample. The chain couples TRBV19 to TRBJ2-7; D gene unclear. V lost 3 bases and J 3 bases, leaving 9 bases between the germline ends. Looked up from germline, CDR1 is LNHDA and CDR2 is SQIVND (reference sequence). This CDR3 contains 13 residues. CDR3 sequence (DNA): TGTGCCAGTAGTATTCGCCCGGACTACGAGCAGTACTTC. Protein: CASSIRPDYEQYF. Full variable domain (rest looked up from reference TRBV19 and TRBJ2-7): DGGITQSPKYLFRKEGQNVTLSCEQNLNHDAMYWYRQDPGQGLRLIYYSQIVNDFQKGDIAEGYSVSREKKESFPLTVTSAQKNPTAFYLCASSIRPDYEQYFGPGTRLTVT.

The V and J genes are TRBV10-3 and TRBJ1-4; D not certain. Germline CDR1 ENHRY, CDR2 SYGVKD. The germline V and J ends were trimmed by 3 bases and 11 bases, with 10 bases remaining between them. This CDR3 comprises 12 residues. This chain's CDR3 is CAISENGGKLFF. Here the CDR3 DNA reads TGTGCCATCAGTGAAAACGGAGGTAAACTGTTTTTT.